This T cell receptor beta chain was captured in a study of blood T cells in healthy people across ages. Study-wide results and caveats: Greater diversity and more naive CD4+ cells were seen in long-lived donors than in aged donors.

Regarding this clonotype: The antigen remains undetermined.

At least 7 million PBMCs were isolated per sample. With V trimmed by 0 bases and J by 1 base, 6 bases remained unmatched. The germline gives CDR1 DFQATT, CDR2 SNEGSKA (reference sequence). This CDR3 has 15 amino acids. A sample-barcoded 5' primer and a J-beta primer mix were used in a second PCR of roughly 7 to 11 cycles. Unique molecular identifiers of 12 random nucleotides labeled each cDNA. TCRdb called the 5' RACE reads again in MiXCR, with one record for every CDR3 protein. The sample lists hundreds of thousands of distinct CDR3 sequences, 44% occurring once. This clonotype was obtained from a man between 60 and 75 years old in good health. The sample taken for sequencing was blood. The J gene is TRBJ2-7, the V gene TRBV20-1; 7 positions match TRBD1. This chain's CDR3 is CSARDGGQTSYEQYF. The CDR3 region has the DNA TGCAGTGCTAGAGATGGGGGACAGACATCCTACGAGCAGTACTTC.